This T cell receptor beta chain appears in the sequencing data of a study of blood T cell repertoires in COVID-19. J lost 4 bases, V lost 6 bases, and 3 bases had no gene match. Germline loops: CDR1 MNHEY, CDR2 SVGAGI. There are 13 residues in the CDR3. Method: immunoSEQ multiplex PCR; TCRdb's copy keeps in-frame clones and lacks some. The sample has roughly 700,000 clones; around 90% are singletons. With respect to this clone: Other DNA sequences of this sample code for an identical CDR3.

This chain joins TRBV6-5 and TRBJ1-1; 9 bases are shared with TRBD1. Sequencing used peripheral blood. The receptor was derived from a woman under 30 with acute or convalescent COVID-19. The chain's CDR3 is CASSRQGGTEAFF. CDR3 DNA: TGTGCCAGCAGCAGACAGGGGGGCACTGAAGCTTTCTTT.